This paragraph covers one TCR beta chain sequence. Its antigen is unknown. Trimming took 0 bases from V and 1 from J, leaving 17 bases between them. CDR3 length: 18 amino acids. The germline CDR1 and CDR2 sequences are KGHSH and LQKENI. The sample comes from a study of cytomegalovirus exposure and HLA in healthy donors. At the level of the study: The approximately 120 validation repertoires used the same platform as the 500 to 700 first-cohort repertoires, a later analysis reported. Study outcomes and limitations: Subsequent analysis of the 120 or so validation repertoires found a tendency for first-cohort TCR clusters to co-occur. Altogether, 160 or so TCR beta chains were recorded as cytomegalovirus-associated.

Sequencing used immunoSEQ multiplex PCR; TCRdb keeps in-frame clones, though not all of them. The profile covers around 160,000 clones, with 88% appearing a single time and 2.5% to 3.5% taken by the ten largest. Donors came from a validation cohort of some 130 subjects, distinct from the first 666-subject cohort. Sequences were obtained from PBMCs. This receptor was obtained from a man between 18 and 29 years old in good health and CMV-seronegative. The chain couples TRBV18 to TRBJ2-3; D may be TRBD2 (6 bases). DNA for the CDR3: TGTGCCAGCTCACCACCGGAAAGACAGTCGGGGGGCACAGATACGCAGTATTTT. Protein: CASSPPERQSGGTDTQYF.